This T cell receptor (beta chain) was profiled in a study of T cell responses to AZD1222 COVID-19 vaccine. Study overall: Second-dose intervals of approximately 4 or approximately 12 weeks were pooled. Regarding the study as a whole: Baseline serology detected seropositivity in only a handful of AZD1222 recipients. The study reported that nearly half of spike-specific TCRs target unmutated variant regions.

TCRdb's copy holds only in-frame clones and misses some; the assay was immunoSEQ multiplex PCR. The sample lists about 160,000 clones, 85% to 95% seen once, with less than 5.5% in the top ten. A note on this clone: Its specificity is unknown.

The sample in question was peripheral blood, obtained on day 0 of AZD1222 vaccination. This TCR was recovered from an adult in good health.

In DNA, the CDR3 is TGTGCCAGCAGCCCTTCCCGGGCCGGAAACGAGTATTTT. Translated: CASSPSRAGNEYF. V usage is TRBV4-2 and J usage is TRBJ2-3; no clear D. This CDR3 contains 13 residues. Per germline, CDR1 LGHNA and CDR2 YNFKEQ. Trimming shortened V by 4 bases and J by 13 bases, and 18 bases separated the two germline ends.